Given below is one TCR beta chain in context. Individuals aged 18 to 89 years were recruited from 24 US areas. The data belong to a study of blood T cell repertoires in COVID-19. Study overall: Samples came from the United States, Italy and Spain, spanning acute and convalescent COVID-19. Nucleic acid was either cDNA or gDNA, and it came from T cells, B-cell-depleted T cells, or PBMCs.

Study processing details: The assay estimated nucleated cells by amplifying reference gene primers. Measured with immunoSEQ multiplex PCR; TCRdb has only the in-frame clones, and not every one. V and J calls and clone size follow that table, whereas D and trimming were derived from the DNA. The sample holds about 480,000 clones, 70% to 90% seen once. Germline trimming cut 4 bases from V and 5 bases from J; bases unmatched to any gene: 3. Germline CDR1 reads SGHTA; CDR2 reads FQGNSA. The length of the CDR3 is 15 residues. The sample consisted of PBMCs or T cells enriched from blood (not recorded which). The genes are TRBV7-2 and TRBJ2-3; 13 bases line up with TRBD2. This sequence originates from a woman aged 18-29 years with acute COVID-19. The CDR3 loop reads CASSWTSGSGDTQYF. In nucleotides, the CDR3 is TGTGCCAGCAGCTGGACTAGCGGGAGTGGAGATACGCAGTATTTT.